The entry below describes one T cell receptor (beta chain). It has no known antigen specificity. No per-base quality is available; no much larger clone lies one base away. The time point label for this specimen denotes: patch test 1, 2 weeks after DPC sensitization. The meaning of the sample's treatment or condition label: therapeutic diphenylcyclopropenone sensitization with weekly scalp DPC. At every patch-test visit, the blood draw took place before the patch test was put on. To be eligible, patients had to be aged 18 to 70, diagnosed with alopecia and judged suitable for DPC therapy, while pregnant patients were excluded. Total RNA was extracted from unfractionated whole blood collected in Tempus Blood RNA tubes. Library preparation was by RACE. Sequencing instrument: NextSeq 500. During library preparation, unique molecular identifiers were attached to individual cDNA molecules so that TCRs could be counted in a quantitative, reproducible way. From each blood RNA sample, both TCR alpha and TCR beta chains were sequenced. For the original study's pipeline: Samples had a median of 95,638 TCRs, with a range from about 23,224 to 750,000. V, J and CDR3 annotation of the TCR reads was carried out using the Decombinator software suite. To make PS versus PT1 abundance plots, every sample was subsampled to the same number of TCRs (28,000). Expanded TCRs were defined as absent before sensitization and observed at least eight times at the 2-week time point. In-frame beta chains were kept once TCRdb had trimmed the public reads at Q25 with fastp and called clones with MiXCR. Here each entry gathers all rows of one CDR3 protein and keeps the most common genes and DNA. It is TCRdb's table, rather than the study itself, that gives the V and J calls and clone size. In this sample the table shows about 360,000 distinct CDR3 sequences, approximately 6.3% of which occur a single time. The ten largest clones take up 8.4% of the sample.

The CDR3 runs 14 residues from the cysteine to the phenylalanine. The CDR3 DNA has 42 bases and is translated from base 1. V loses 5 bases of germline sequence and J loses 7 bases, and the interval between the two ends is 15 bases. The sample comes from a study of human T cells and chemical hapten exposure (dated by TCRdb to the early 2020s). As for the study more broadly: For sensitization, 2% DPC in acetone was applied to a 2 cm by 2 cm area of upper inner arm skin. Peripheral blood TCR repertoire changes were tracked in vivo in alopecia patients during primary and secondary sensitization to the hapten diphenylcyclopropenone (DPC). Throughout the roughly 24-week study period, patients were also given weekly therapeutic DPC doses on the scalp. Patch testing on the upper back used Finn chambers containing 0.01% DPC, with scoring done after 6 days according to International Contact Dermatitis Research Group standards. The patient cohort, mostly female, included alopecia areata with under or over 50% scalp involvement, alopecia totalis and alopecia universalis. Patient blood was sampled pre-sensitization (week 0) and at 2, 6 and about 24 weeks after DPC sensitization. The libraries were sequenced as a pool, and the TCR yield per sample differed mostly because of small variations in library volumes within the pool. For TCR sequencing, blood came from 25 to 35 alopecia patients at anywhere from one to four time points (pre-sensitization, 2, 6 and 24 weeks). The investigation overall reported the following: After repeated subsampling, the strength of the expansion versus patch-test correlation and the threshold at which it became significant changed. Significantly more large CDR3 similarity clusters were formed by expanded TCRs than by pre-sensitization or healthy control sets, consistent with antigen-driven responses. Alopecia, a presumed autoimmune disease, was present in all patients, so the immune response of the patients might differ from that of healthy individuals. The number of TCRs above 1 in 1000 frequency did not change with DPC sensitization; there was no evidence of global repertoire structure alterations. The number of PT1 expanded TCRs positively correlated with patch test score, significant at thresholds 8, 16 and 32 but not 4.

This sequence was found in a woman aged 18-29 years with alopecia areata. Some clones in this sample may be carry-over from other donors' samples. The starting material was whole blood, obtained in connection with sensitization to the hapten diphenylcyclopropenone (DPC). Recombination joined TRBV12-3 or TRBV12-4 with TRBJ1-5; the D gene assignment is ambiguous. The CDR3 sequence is CASSLIGVGQPQHF. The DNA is TGTGCCAGCAGTCTTATTGGGGTGGGACAGCCCCAGCATTTT.